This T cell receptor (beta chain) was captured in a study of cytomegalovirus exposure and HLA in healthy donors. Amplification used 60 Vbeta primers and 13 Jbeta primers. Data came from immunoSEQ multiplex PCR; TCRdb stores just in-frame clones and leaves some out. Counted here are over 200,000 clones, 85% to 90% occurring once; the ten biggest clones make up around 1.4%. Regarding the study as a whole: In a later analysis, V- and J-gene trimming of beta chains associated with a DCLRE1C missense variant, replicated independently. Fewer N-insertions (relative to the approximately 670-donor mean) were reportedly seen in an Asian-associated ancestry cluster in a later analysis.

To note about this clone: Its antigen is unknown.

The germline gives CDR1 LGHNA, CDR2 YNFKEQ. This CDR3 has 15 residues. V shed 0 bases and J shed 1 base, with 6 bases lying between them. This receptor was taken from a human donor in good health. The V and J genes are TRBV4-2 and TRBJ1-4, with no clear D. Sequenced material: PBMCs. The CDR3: CASSQEVRTNEKLFF. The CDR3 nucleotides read TGTGCCAGCAGCCAAGAGGTGCGAACTAATGAAAAACTGTTTTTT.